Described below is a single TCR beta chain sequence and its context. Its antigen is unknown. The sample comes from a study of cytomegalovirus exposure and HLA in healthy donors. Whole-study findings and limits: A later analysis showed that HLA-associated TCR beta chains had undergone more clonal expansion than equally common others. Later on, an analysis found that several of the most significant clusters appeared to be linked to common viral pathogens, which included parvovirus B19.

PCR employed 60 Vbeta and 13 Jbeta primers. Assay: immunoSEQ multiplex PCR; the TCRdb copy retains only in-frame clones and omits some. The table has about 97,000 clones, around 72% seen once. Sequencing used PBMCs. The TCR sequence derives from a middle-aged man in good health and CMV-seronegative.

The CDR3 is CASSVWTGTGYTF. CDR3 nucleotide sequence: TGTGCCAGCAGCGTATGGACAGGGACTGGCTACACCTTC. The chain links TRBV9 to TRBJ1-2, with 8 bases aligning to TRBD1. The CDR3 consists of 13 residues. V dropped 1 base and J dropped 7; count of bases not matched to a gene: 3. Germline V gene lookup returns CDR1 SGDLS and CDR2 YYNGEE. The full variable domain, with the rest looked up from reference TRBV9 and TRBJ1-2, is DSGVTQTPKHLITATGQRVTLRCSPRSGDLSVYWYQQSLDQGLQFLIQYYNGEERAKGNILERFSAQQFPDLHSELNLSSLELGDSALYFCASSVWTGTGYTFGSGTRLTVV.